These 19 T cell receptor beta chains were sequenced from one sample in a study of blood T cell repertoires in COVID-19. This table comes from immunoSEQ multiplex PCR, and its TCRdb copy is limited to in-frame clones, with some not included. The sample has 250,000 or so clones, 65% to 90% seen once. Specimen: peripheral blood. These receptors were taken from a man between 25 and 39 years old with active or convalescent COVID-19.

The V gene is TRBV5-4, the J gene TRBJ2-3, with 8 nucleotides matching TRBD2. J lost 6 bases, V lost 5 bases, and 8 bases had no gene match. This CDR3 is built from 14 residues. Germline V gene lookup returns CDR1 SGHNT and CDR2 YYREEE (reference sequence). Here the CDR3 DNA reads TGTGCCAGCAGAAAAGCGGGGGACGGGGATACGCAGTATTTT. Translating it yields CASRKAGDGDTQYF.

V is TRBV7-2 and J is TRBJ1-5, with 7 nucleotides matching TRBD1. Germline V gives CDR1 SGHTA, CDR2 FQGNSA. The CDR3 covers 15 residues. The trim removed 1 base at V and 3 bases at J, leaving 3 bases unmatched. CDR3 sequence: CASSLGRGDNQPQHF. The CDR3 DNA follows: TGTGCCAGCAGCTTAGGCAGGGGGGACAATCAGCCCCAGCATTTT.

The genes are TRBV19 and TRBJ2-7; 8 bases line up with TRBD1. This CDR3 has 13 residues. Germline lookup yields CDR1 LNHDA and CDR2 SQIVND (reference sequence). V lost 10 bases to trimming and J lost 3 bases; unmatched junction nucleotides: 8. The CDR3 sequence is CATSATGVYEQYF. CDR3 bases: TGTGCCACTTCTGCGACAGGGGTCTACGAGCAGTACTTC. The whole variable domain, filled in from reference TRBV19 and TRBJ2-7, reads DGGITQSPKYLFRKEGQNVTLSCEQNLNHDAMYWYRQDPGQGLRLIYYSQIVNDFQKGDIAEGYSVSREKKESFPLTVTSAQKNPTAFYLCATSATGVYEQYFGPGTRLTVT.

This clone has a handful of counts. CDR3 sequence reads: CASSPGPAGGTDTQYF. The CDR3 region has the DNA TGTGCCAGCAGCCCTGGCCCAGCGGGGGGCACAGATACGCAGTATTTT. This chain links TRBV7-7 with TRBJ2-3; TRBD2 agrees at 8 bases. The CDR3 contains 16 residues. The V gene's germline CDR1 is SSHAT and CDR2 FNYEAQ (reference sequence). V was clipped by 5 bases and J by 1 base; unmatched bases: 8.

The V gene is TRBV3-1 (or the pseudogene TRBV3-2), the J gene TRBJ2-6, with a tentative D call TRBD2 (5 bases). V was shortened by 6 bases and J by 2 bases, with 11 bases between the two germline ends. This CDR3 region has 15 residues. Germline V gene data show CDR1 as LGHDT and CDR2 as YNNKEL (reference sequence). The chain's CDR3 is CASSPDFTGANVLTF. The CDR3 nucleotides read TGTGCCAGCAGTCCGGACTTTACTGGGGCCAACGTCCTGACTTTC.

This chain uses TRBV7-6 with TRBJ2-5; 9 positions match TRBD2. The J segment lost 0 bases and the V segment lost 2 bases, leaving 16 bases of the junction unmatched. The germline gives CDR1 SGHVS, CDR2 FNYEAQ. The CDR3 consists of 20 residues. The CDR3 bases are TGTGCCAGCAGCTTATTTTCTCGGGGGGTAGCGGGGGAGTACCAAGAGACCCAGTACTTC. Translation: CASSLFSRGVAGEYQETQYF.

The rearrangement uses TRBV7-2 and TRBJ2-1; 10 positions match TRBD2. J was trimmed by 10 bases and V by 2 bases; bases with no gene match: 8. CDR1 SGHTA and CDR2 FQGNSA come from the germline V gene. CDR3 size: 15 residues. The CDR3 spells CASSLWSASGGEQFF. The CDR3 DNA reads TGTGCCAGCAGCTTATGGTCGGCTAGCGGGGGCGAGCAGTTCTTC.

In DNA form, the CDR3 reads TGTGCCAGCACGAGCGGGGGCGCGGGGTACACTGAAGCTTTCTTT. This sequence encodes CASTSGGAGYTEAFF. The chain combines TRBV7-2 with TRBJ1-1; TRBD1 is a possible D gene (6 bases). The CDR3 has 15 amino acids. Looked up from germline, CDR1 is SGHTA and CDR2 is FQGNSA. Trimming cost V 7 bases and J 3 bases, with 18 bases left between them.

J is TRBJ2-7 and V is TRBV7-6; D might be TRBD2 (6 bases). CDR1 and CDR2 from the germline V gene are SGHVS and FNYEAQ. V was pared by 5 bases and J by 7 bases, with 21 bases between. There are 15 residues in the CDR3. CDR3 sequence (DNA): TGTGCCAGCAGCCCATCTTCCGGACTATCGGAGGAGCAGTACTTC. Its protein is CASSPSSGLSEEQYF. Looking up the rest from reference TRBV7-6 and TRBJ2-7 gives the full variable domain: GAGVSQSPRYKVTKRGQDVALRCDPISGHVSLYWYRQALGQGPEFLTYFNYEAQQDKSGLPNDRFSAERPEGSISTLTIQRTEQRDSAMYRCASSPSSGLSEEQYFGPGTRLTVT.

This clone has only a few counts. The CDR3 bases are TGTGCCAGCAATCAGGGGACTGGGGCCAACGTCCTGACTTTC. Translating gives CASNQGTGANVLTF. The chain links TRBV6-5 to TRBJ2-6, with a weak D call TRBD1 (6 bases). V lost 7 bases and J 2 bases, leaving 9 bases between the germline ends. Germline assignment: CDR1 MNHEY and CDR2 SVGAGI. This CDR3 contains 14 residues.

The chain is built from TRBV6-1 and TRBJ1-5, with TRBD1 matching over 11 bases. The germline CDR1 and CDR2 sequences are MNHNS and SASEGT. The trim removed 2 bases at V and 5 bases at J, leaving 5 bases unmatched. The CDR3 loop spans 16 amino acids. The DNA of the CDR3 is TGTGCCAGCAGTGAATCCGGGACAGGGGGGCATCAGCCCCAGCATTTT. It is translated as CASSESGTGGHQPQHF.

This clone came up once. The chain recombines TRBV13 with TRBJ1-5; 7 nucleotides align to TRBD1. This CDR3 region has 12 residues. V dropped 5 bases and J dropped 7; count of bases not matched to a gene: 2. Germline assignment: CDR1 PRHDT and CDR2 FYEKMQ (reference sequence). The CDR3 region is CASSLTGQPQHF. In DNA form, the CDR3 reads TGTGCCAGCAGCCTGACAGGGCAGCCCCAGCATTTT.

The chain employs TRBV7-8 and TRBJ2-2; D call uncertain. In germline, CDR1 is SGHVS, CDR2 FQNEAQ. This CDR3 is built from 15 residues. The V gene lost 2 bases and the J gene lost 1 base, with 8 bases spanning the gap. CDR3: CASSLSTVNTGELFF. The CDR3 DNA reads TGTGCCAGCAGCTTAAGCACAGTGAACACCGGGGAGCTGTTTTTT.

The V gene is TRBV14, the J gene TRBJ1-2; weak D call: TRBD1 (6 bases). CDR1 is SGHDN, CDR2 FVKESK, per germline. CDR3 length: 16 amino acids. V was shortened by 1 base and J by 8 bases, with 20 bases between the two germline ends. CDR3: CASSQVSRQGMRGYTF. In DNA, the CDR3 is TGTGCCAGCAGCCAAGTTAGCCGGCAGGGGATGAGAGGCTACACCTTC.

This chain joins TRBV29-1 and TRBJ2-5, with 12 bases identical to TRBD2. After removal of 6 bases from V and 5 bases from J, the junction contained 7 bases not matched to a gene. Germline V gene lookup returns CDR1 SQVTM and CDR2 ANQGSEA. The CDR3 totals 14 residues. CDR3 nucleotides: TGCAGCGTCCTCACCGGACTAGCGGGGGAGACCCAGTACTTC. It yields the protein CSVLTGLAGETQYF. Supplemented by reference TRBV29-1 and TRBJ2-5, the full variable domain reads SAVISQKPSRDICQRGTSLTIQCQVDSQVTMMFWYRQQPGQSLTLIATANQGSEATYESGFVIDKFPISRPNLTFSTLTVSNMSPEDSSIYLCSVLTGLAGETQYFGPGTRLLVL.

This clone has just one count. As DNA, the CDR3 is TGTGCCATCAATAGGGGGGAGACCCAGTACTTC. It specifies CAINRGETQYF. This rearrangement joins TRBV7-8 to TRBJ2-5; weak D call: TRBD1 (6 bases). Trimming stripped 10 bases from V and 5 bases from J, with 11 bases between. This CDR3 is 11 amino acids long. CDR1 is SGHVS, CDR2 FQNEAQ, per germline.

The chain employs TRBV2 and TRBJ1-2; D is possibly TRBD1 (6 bases). The CDR3 covers 13 residues. Germline CDR1 SNHLY, CDR2 FYNNEI. V lost 4 bases and J lost 5, with 11 bases in between. The CDR3 coding sequence is TGTGCCAGCAGTGGGCGGACAGAGTATGGCTACACCTTC. It yields the protein CASSGRTEYGYTF.

The chain combines TRBV13 with TRBJ2-5; 7 bases match TRBD2. Germline lookup yields CDR1 PRHDT and CDR2 FYEKMQ (reference sequence). Unmatched junction bases numbered 11, after V lost 5 bases and J lost 5 bases. CDR3 length: 15 amino acids. CDR3 in DNA: TGTGCCAGCAGCCGCGGGACTAACGAAGGGGAGACCCAGTACTTC. Its protein product is CASSRGTNEGETQYF.

V usage is TRBV7-2 and J usage is TRBJ2-3, with 7 bases that match TRBD2. The V gene's germline CDR1 is SGHTA and CDR2 FQGNSA. The CDR3 is 15 residues long. J was trimmed by 2 bases and V by 7 bases; bases with no gene match: 9. The CDR3 coding sequence is TGTGCCAGCACCGTCCAGGCGGGGGTCACAGATACGCAGTATTTT. The encoded protein is CASTVQAGVTDTQYF.